Shown below are 30 T cell receptor beta chains from a single sample sequenced in a study of blood T cell repertoires in COVID-19. Using immunoSEQ multiplex PCR, the repertoire was profiled, and TCRdb retains in-frame clones only, with some absent. The data hold 150,000 or so clones, with approximately 85% observed a single time. The specimen sequenced was peripheral blood. The receptors come from a woman in her sixties or seventies with COVID-19, enrolled during active disease.

The chain joins TRBV19 to TRBJ1-5; tentative D call: TRBD1 (6 bases). The CDR3 loop spans 13 amino acids. The V gene's germline CDR1 is LNHDA and CDR2 SQIVND (reference sequence). The V and J ends lost 7 bases and 5 bases respectively, with 12 bases between them. In DNA form, the CDR3 reads TGTGCCAGTACACCGGACAGTGATCAGCCCCAGCATTTT. Amino acid sequence: CASTPDSDQPQHF.

This clone was counted a few times. This sequence joins TRBV29-1 and TRBJ2-7; no clear D gene. Germline V lookup: CDR1 SQVTM, CDR2 ANQGSEA. V was trimmed by 4 bases and J by 3 bases, leaving 7 bases between them. There are 11 residues in the CDR3. The CDR3 loop reads CSVGWSYEQYF. CDR3 sequence (DNA): TGCAGCGTTGGGTGGAGCTACGAGCAGTACTTC.

The chain has TRBV19 and TRBJ1-5, with 7 bases identical to TRBD1. The germline CDR1 and CDR2 sequences are LNHDA and SQIVND (reference sequence). Losses at the gene ends were 7 bases for V and 2 bases for J; bases not matched to a gene: 11. This CDR3 contains 16 residues. The CDR3 protein is CASNNLAGTGNQPQHF. The CDR3 DNA follows: TGTGCCAGTAATAACCTTGCCGGGACAGGCAATCAGCCCCAGCATTTT. The full variable domain, rest sourced from reference TRBV19 and TRBJ1-5, is DGGITQSPKYLFRKEGQNVTLSCEQNLNHDAMYWYRQDPGQGLRLIYYSQIVNDFQKGDIAEGYSVSREKKESFPLTVTSAQKNPTAFYLCASNNLAGTGNQPQHFGDGTRLSIL.

In this sample, this clone turned up once. The genes are TRBV5-5 and TRBJ2-1; 11 nucleotides agree with TRBD2. Germline values: CDR1 SGHKS, CDR2 YYEKEE (reference sequence). V lost 7 bases and J lost 4; bases outside the gene matches: 7. This CDR3 has 15 residues. In nucleotides, the CDR3 is TGTGCCAGCGGACAATTAGCGGGGGGGTACAATGAGCAGTTCTTC. It encodes CASGQLAGGYNEQFF.

This clone is a singleton in its sample. The V gene is TRBV19, the J gene TRBJ1-5; possible D gene TRBD1, 5 bases. Per the germline V gene, CDR1 is LNHDA and CDR2 is SQIVND (reference sequence). The CDR3 length is 17 residues. V was trimmed by 7 bases and J by 0 bases, leaving 19 bases between them. The DNA for the CDR3 is TGTGCCAGTATATCGCAGGGATTTGTATATAGCAATCAGCCCCAGCATTTT. This encodes CASISQGFVYSNQPQHF.

The sample holds one count of this clone. J is TRBJ1-1 and V is TRBV5-1, with 7 bases lining up with TRBD1. CDR3 length: 15 amino acids. Germline V gene data show CDR1 as SGHRS and CDR2 as YFSETQ. With V trimmed by 4 bases and J by 4 bases, 10 bases remained unmatched. Here the CDR3 DNA reads TGCGCCAGCAGCCTGGAACAGGGGAGAGTCACTGAAGCTTTCTTT. Translating it yields CASSLEQGRVTEAFF. The full variable domain, its missing parts supplied by reference TRBV5-1 and TRBJ1-1, is KAGVTQTPRYLIKTRGQQVTLSCSPISGHRSVSWYQQTPGQGLQFLFEYFSETQRNKGNFPGRFSGRQFSNSRSEMNVSTLELGDSALYLCASSLEQGRVTEAFFGQGTRLTVV.

The rearrangement joins TRBV19 to TRBJ1-2; no reliable D call. V lost 2 bases and J 5 bases, leaving 15 bases between the germline ends. The CDR3 covers 15 residues. The germline CDR1 and CDR2 sequences are LNHDA and SQIVND (reference sequence). The CDR3, as DNA: TGTGCCAGTAGTATAAGTGACGGTCCGCGGTATGGCTACACCTTC. As protein: CASSISDGPRYGYTF.

The chain couples TRBV30 to TRBJ1-5; D is undetermined. CDR1 GTSNPN and CDR2 SVGIG come from the germline V gene (reference sequence). There are 14 residues in the CDR3. Trimming shortened V by 0 bases and J by 1 base, and 7 bases separated the two germline ends. CDR3 loop: CAWSVPLSNQPQHF. The DNA of the CDR3 is TGTGCCTGGAGTGTTCCCCTAAGCAATCAGCCCCAGCATTTT.

This clone was seen only once. The chain uses TRBV28 and TRBJ2-7, with D possibly matching TRBD2 (6 bases). Germline loops: CDR1 MDHEN, CDR2 SYDVKM. The germline V and J ends were trimmed by 1 base and 2 bases, with 12 bases remaining between them. CDR3 size: 15 residues. CDR3 DNA: TGTGCCAGCAGTTTATATCGCGGGGAAACCTACGAGCAGTACTTC. Translated: CASSLYRGETYEQYF.

V gene TRBV11-2 combines with J gene TRBJ2-5, with a weak D call TRBD2 (5 bases). The CDR3 is 15 amino acids. Between the trimmed V and J ends, which lost 5 bases and 1 base, there was a span of 14 bases. From germline, CDR1 is SGHAT and CDR2 FQNNGV. CDR3 bases: TGTGCCAGCAGCCCCCGGGGAGCGTTCCAAGAGACCCAGTACTTC. This codes for CASSPRGAFQETQYF.

The V gene is TRBV25-1, the J gene TRBJ2-7, with D perhaps TRBD2 (5 bases). V dropped 5 bases and J dropped 3 bases, with 8 bases sitting between them. The CDR3 has 12 amino acids. CDR1 MGHDK and CDR2 SYGVNS come from the germline V gene. The CDR3 DNA is TGTGCCAGCAGTCTCCGGGACTACGAGCAGTACTTC. This sequence encodes CASSLRDYEQYF.

This rearrangement joins TRBV7-8 to TRBJ2-7, with D unresolved. CDR3 length: 14 amino acids. The V gene lost 1 base and the J gene lost 6 bases, with 13 bases spanning the gap. Germline-derived CDR1 and CDR2 are SGHVS and FQNEAQ. CDR3 sequence (DNA): TGTGCCAGCAGCTTAGATGCCGGGTCTATCGAGCAGTACTTC. Translated, it gives CASSLDAGSIEQYF.

This chain joins TRBV14 and TRBJ1-1; D might be TRBD1 (6 bases). The V and J ends lost 5 bases and 5 bases respectively, with 15 bases between them. This CDR3 is built from 14 residues. Germline CDR1 and CDR2: SGHDN and FVKESK. CDR3 loop: CASSAPYRETEAFF. The CDR3 nucleotides are TGTGCCAGCAGCGCTCCCTACAGGGAAACTGAAGCTTTCTTT.

The rearrangement links TRBV7-8 to TRBJ1-6; 10 bases are a match to TRBD1. Germline CDR1 and CDR2: SGHVS and FQNEAQ. The ends lost 5 bases at V and 9 bases at J; junction bases unmatched: 25. The CDR3 sequence is 21 residues long. CDR3 sequence reads: CASSPKTGTGEWESGGSPLHF. CDR3 nucleotides: TGTGCCAGCAGCCCGAAAACCGGGACAGGGGAGTGGGAGTCTGGTGGTTCACCCCTCCACTTT.

The chain uses TRBV30 and TRBJ2-7; tentative D call: TRBD2 (7 bases). Trimming shortened V by 3 bases and J by 7 bases, and 16 bases separated the two germline ends. Germline-derived CDR1 and CDR2 are GTSNPN and SVGIG (reference sequence). There are 13 residues in the CDR3. The CDR3 DNA is TGTGCCTGGAGCCGAGGGGGGGCTCGGGAGCAGTACTTC. It is translated as CAWSRGGAREQYF.

The chain joins TRBV10-2 to TRBJ2-3; no reliable D call. In germline, CDR1 is WSHSY, CDR2 SAAADI. The CDR3 consists of 14 residues. The V and J ends lost 7 bases and 1 base respectively, with 12 bases between them. In DNA form, the CDR3 reads TGCGCCAGCACTGTCGGTGAAGGCACAGATACGCAGTATTTT. Amino acid sequence: CASTVGEGTDTQYF.

V is TRBV3-1 (or the pseudogene TRBV3-2) and J is TRBJ2-1, with 12 bases that match TRBD2. CDR3 length: 19 residues. J was trimmed by 8 bases and V by 3 bases; bases with no gene match: 17. Germline V gene lookup returns CDR1 LGHDT and CDR2 YNNKEL (reference sequence). The CDR3 loop reads CASSHDRSSGGAGRHEQFF. DNA of the CDR3: TGTGCCAGCAGCCACGACCGTTCTAGCGGGGGGGCTGGTAGACATGAGCAGTTCTTC.

The chain employs TRBV27 and TRBJ1-4; 8 bases match TRBD1. The germline V gene has CDR1 MNHEY and CDR2 SMNVEV (reference sequence). The CDR3 sequence is 15 residues long. V was clipped by 6 bases and J by 0 bases; unmatched bases: 3. Here the CDR3 reads CASREQGATNEKLFF. The CDR3 DNA follows: TGTGCCAGCAGGGAACAGGGGGCAACTAATGAAAAACTGTTTTTT.

The rearrangement uses TRBV29-1 and TRBJ1-2; TRBD1 agrees at 7 bases. CDR1 is SQVTM and CDR2 is ANQGSEA in the germline V gene. The CDR3 covers 14 residues. The V and J ends lost 5 bases and 6 bases, in that order; junction bases with no gene match: 12. The CDR3 DNA follows: TGCAGCGTTATGTACAGGGGCCGGGGAGATGGCTACACCTTC. Protein: CSVMYRGRGDGYTF.

The rearrangement uses TRBV19 and TRBJ1-1; TRBD1 might be the D (6 bases). CDR1 LNHDA and CDR2 SQIVND come from the germline V gene (reference sequence). CDR3 length equals 14 residues. The V and J ends lost 5 bases and 0 bases respectively, with 10 bases between them. The CDR3 DNA follows: TGTGCCAGTAGTTTTACAGGGATGAACACTGAAGCTTTCTTT. Protein sequence: CASSFTGMNTEAFF.

The genes are TRBV7-8 and TRBJ2-5, with D perhaps matching TRBD1 (6 bases). CDR3 length equals 13 residues. Trimming pared 4 bases from V and 5 bases from J, leaving 11 bases between. Germline V gene lookup returns CDR1 SGHVS and CDR2 FQNEAQ. For the CDR3, the DNA is TGTGCCAGCAGCTCGGACAGAGAGGAGACCCAGTACTTC. Translating it yields CASSSDREETQYF.

The chain employs TRBV2 and TRBJ2-2; tentative D call: TRBD2 (7 bases). The germline V and J ends were trimmed by 0 bases and 6 bases, with 14 bases remaining between them. The V gene's germline CDR1 is SNHLY and CDR2 FYNNEI. The CDR3 sequence is 16 residues long. CDR3 sequence: CASSEALGGAAGELFF. The CDR3 coding sequence is TGTGCCAGCAGTGAAGCCCTAGGGGGGGCGGCCGGGGAGCTGTTTTTT.

This clone was counted only a few times. The J gene is TRBJ1-1, the V gene TRBV2; 8 nucleotides line up with TRBD1. Germline lookup yields CDR1 SNHLY and CDR2 FYNNEI. The CDR3 is 14 amino acids. Losses at the gene ends were 7 bases for V and 8 bases for J; bases not matched to a gene: 12. In DNA, the CDR3 is TGTGCCAGCAATGGGGGGACAGGACAATTAGAAGCTTTCTTT. It encodes CASNGGTGQLEAFF.

This chain joins TRBV10-3 and TRBJ2-3; tentative D call: TRBD1 (5 bases). Germline CDR1 ENHRY, CDR2 SYGVKD. Trimming stripped 5 bases from V and 1 base from J, with 10 bases between. This CDR3 comprises 14 residues. The CDR3 loop reads CAISLGQRTDTQYF. Written as DNA, the CDR3 is TGTGCCATCAGTCTTGGACAACGCACAGATACGCAGTATTTT.

This clone was observed a few times. The chain recombines TRBV29-1 with TRBJ1-1, with D possibly matching TRBD1 (5 bases). The CDR3 totals 15 residues. Trimming cost V 4 bases and J 1 base, with 16 bases left between them. Germline CDR1 and CDR2: SQVTM and ANQGSEA. The CDR3 bases are TGCAGCGTTGCGGGGGGAGCACGAAGGAACACTGAAGCTTTCTTT. This encodes CSVAGGARRNTEAFF.

A single count supports this clone. The J gene is TRBJ2-1, the V gene TRBV19; D might be TRBD2 (7 bases). V was clipped by 7 bases and J by 2 bases, with 12 bases between them. CDR1 and CDR2 from the germline V gene are LNHDA and SQIVND (reference sequence). The CDR3 spans 14 residues. Here the CDR3 DNA reads TGTGCCAGTAATAGGGGGGGAACCTACAATGAGCAGTTCTTC. It codes for CASNRGGTYNEQFF.

This chain connects TRBV5-1 to TRBJ2-3; D gene unclear. Germline V lookup: CDR1 SGHRS, CDR2 YFSETQ. The CDR3 runs 16 residues. Between the trimmed V and J ends, which lost 0 bases and 2 bases, there was a span of 13 bases. The chain's CDR3 is CASSLEPGRATDTQYF. The DNA for the CDR3 is TGCGCCAGCAGCTTGGAACCGGGTCGCGCCACAGATACGCAGTATTTT.

The gene calls are TRBV7-6 and TRBJ2-1; 11 bases fit TRBD1. The germline CDR1 and CDR2 sequences are SGHVS and FNYEAQ. Germline trimming cut 5 bases from V and 7 bases from J; bases unmatched to any gene: 1. The CDR3 sequence is 13 residues long. Here the CDR3 DNA reads TGTGCCAGCAGCAGGGACAGGGGGAATGAGCAGTTCTTC. It codes for CASSRDRGNEQFF.

The rearrangement joins TRBV12-3 or TRBV12-4 to TRBJ2-7; 7 bases match TRBD1. CDR3 length equals 12 residues. V gave up 6 bases and J gave up 2 bases; unmatched junction bases: 1. The CDR3 reads CASSDRAYEQYF. Written as DNA, the CDR3 is TGTGCCAGCAGCGACAGGGCCTACGAGCAGTACTTC.

The chain uses TRBV27 and TRBJ1-1; D perhaps matches TRBD1 (6 bases). V was pared by 9 bases and J by 3 bases, with 17 bases between. The CDR3 spans 14 residues. CDR1 is MNHEY, CDR2 SMNVEV, per germline (reference sequence). The CDR3 DNA is TGTGCCAGAACAAAGAGGGGGGGGGACACTGAAGCTTTCTTT. Translated: CARTKRGGDTEAFF.